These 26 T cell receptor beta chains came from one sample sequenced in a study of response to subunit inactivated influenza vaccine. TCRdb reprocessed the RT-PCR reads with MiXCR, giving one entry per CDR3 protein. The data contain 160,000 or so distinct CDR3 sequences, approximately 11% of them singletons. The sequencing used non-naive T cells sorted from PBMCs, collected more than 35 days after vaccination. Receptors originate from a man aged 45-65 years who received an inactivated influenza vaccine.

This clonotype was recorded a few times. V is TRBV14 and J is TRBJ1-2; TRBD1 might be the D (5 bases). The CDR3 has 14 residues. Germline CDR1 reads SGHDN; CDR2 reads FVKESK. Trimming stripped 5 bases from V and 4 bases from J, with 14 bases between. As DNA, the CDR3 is TGTGCCAGCAGCAAACTGACAGAACCCTATGGCTACACCTTC. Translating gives CASSKLTEPYGYTF.

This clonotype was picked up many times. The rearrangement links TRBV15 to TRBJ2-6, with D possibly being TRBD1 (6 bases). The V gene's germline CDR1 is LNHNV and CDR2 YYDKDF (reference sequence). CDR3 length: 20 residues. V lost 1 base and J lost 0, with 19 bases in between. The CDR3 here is CATSRGLNRDTLSGANVLTF. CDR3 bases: TGTGCCACCAGCAGAGGGTTAAACCGGGACACCCTCTCTGGGGCCAACGTCCTGACTTTC.

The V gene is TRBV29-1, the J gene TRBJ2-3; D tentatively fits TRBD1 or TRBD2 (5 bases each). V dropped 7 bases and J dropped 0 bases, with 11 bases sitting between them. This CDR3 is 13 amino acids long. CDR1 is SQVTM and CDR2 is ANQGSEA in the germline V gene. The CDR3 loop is CSGARDSTDTQYF. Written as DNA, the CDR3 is TGCAGCGGCGCGAGGGACAGCACAGATACGCAGTATTTT.

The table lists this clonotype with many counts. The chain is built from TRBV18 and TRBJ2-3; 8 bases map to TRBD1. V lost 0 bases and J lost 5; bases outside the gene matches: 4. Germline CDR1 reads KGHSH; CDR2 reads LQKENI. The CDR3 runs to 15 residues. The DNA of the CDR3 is TGTGCCAGCTCACCACCCAGGGGGCAGGGAGATACGCAGTATTTT. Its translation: CASSPPRGQGDTQYF.

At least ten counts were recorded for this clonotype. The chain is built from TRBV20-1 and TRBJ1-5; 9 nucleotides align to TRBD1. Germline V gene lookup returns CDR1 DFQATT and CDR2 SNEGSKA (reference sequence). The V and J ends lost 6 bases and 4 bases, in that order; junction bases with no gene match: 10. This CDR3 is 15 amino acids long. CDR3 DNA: TGCAGTGCGCGACAGGGGGGGCTTCTTAATCAGCCCCAGCATTTT. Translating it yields CSARQGGLLNQPQHF.

DNA for the CDR3: TGTGCCAGCACCTACGGAACCGACGGACTTGCAGATACGCAGTATTTT. Protein: CASTYGTDGLADTQYF. The V call is TRBV5-4, the J call TRBJ2-3; D is perhaps TRBD2 (5 bases). This CDR3 is 16 amino acids long. CDR1 SGHNT and CDR2 YYREEE come from the germline V gene (reference sequence). V lost 6 bases, J lost 4 bases, and 21 bases lay in between.

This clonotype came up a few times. The CDR3 nucleotides are TGTGCCAGCATTTTAAATAGCAATCAGCCCCAGCATTTT. It encodes CASILNSNQPQHF. The chain employs TRBV6-5 and TRBJ1-5, with D unresolved. CDR3 size: 13 residues. The germline V gene has CDR1 MNHEY and CDR2 SVGAGI. Trimming pared 7 bases from V and 0 bases from J, leaving 7 bases between.

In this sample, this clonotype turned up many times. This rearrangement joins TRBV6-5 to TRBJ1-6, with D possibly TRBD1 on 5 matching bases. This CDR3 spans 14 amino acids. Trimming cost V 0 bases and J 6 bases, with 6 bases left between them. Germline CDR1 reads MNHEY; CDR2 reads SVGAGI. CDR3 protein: CASSYSGTNSPLHF. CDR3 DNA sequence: TGTGCCAGCAGTTACTCAGGGACTAATTCACCCCTCCACTTT.

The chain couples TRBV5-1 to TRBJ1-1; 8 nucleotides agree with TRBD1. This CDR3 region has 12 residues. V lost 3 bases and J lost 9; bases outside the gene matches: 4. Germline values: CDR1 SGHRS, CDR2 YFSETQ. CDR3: CASSYGQGKAFF. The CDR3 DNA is TGCGCCAGCAGCTACGGACAGGGCAAAGCTTTCTTT.

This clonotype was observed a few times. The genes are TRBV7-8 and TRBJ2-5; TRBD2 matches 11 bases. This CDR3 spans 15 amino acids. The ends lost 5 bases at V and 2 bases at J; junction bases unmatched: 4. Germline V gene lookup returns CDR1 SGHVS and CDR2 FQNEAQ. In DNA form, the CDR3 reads TGTGCCAGCAGCGATGGGACTAGCGGACAAGAGACCCAGTACTTC. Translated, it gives CASSDGTSGQETQYF.

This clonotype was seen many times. The CDR3 coding sequence is TGTGCCAGCAGCGCCGACAGGGCAGGTGGTTTAGATACGCAGTATTTT. This translates into CASSADRAGGLDTQYF. The V and J genes are TRBV7-2 and TRBJ2-3; TRBD1 matches 7 bases. J lost 5 bases, V lost 5 bases, and 13 bases had no gene match. Per germline, CDR1 SGHTA and CDR2 FQGNSA. The CDR3 extends over 16 amino acids.

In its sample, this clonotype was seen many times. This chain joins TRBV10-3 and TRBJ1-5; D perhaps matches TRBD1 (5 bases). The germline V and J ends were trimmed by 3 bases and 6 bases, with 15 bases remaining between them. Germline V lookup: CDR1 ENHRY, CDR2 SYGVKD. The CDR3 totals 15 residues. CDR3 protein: CAISEGLGETQPQHF. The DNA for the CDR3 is TGTGCCATCAGTGAAGGGTTAGGGGAGACTCAGCCCCAGCATTTT.

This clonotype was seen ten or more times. The CDR3 DNA reads TGTGCCAGCAGCTCAGACTATCAAGAGACCCAGTACTTC. It codes for CASSSDYQETQYF. V and J are TRBV5-6 and TRBJ2-5; the D gene is possibly TRBD2 (5 bases). V was shortened by 3 bases and J by 2 bases, with 8 bases between the two germline ends. CDR1 is SGHDT and CDR2 is YYEEEE in the germline V gene. This CDR3 contains 13 residues. Full variable domain (missing parts from reference TRBV5-6 and TRBJ2-5): DAGVTQSPTHLIKTRGQQVTLRCSPKSGHDTVSWYQQALGQGPQFIFQYYEEEERQRGNFPDRFSGHQFPNYSSELNVNALLLGDSALYLCASSSDYQETQYFGPGTRLLVL.

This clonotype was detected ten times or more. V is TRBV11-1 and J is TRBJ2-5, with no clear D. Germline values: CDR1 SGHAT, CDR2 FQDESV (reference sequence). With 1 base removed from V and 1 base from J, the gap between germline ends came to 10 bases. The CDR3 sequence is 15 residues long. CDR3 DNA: TGTGCCAGCAGCTTAGGCCGGCGGATCCAAGAGACCCAGTACTTC. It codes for CASSLGRRIQETQYF.

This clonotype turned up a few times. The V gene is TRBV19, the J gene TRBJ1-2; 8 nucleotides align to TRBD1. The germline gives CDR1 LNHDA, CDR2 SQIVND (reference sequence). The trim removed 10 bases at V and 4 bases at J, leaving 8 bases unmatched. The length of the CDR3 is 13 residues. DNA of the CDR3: TGTGCCACCGCAGGACAGGGAGCCTATGGCTACACCTTC. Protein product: CATAGQGAYGYTF.

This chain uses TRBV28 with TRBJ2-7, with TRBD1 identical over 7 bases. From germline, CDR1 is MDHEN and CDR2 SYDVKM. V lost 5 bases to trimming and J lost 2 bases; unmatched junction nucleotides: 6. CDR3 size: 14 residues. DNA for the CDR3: TGTGCCAGCAGTGAAGGACAGGTCACCTACGAGCAGTACTTC. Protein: CASSEGQVTYEQYF.

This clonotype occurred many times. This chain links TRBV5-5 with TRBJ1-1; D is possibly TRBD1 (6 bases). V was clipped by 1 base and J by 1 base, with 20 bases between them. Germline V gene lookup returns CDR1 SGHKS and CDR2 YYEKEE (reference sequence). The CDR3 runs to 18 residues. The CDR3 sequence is CASSLILVMDRGNTEAFF. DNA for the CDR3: TGTGCCAGCAGCTTGATTTTAGTTATGGACAGAGGGAACACTGAAGCTTTCTTT.

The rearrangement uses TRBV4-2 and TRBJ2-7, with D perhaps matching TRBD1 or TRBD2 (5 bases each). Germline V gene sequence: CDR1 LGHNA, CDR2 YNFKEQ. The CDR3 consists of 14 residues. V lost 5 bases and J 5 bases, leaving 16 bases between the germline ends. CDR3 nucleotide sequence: TGTGCCAGCAGCGACCGGGGCCAAGGGAACGAGCAGTACTTC. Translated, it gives CASSDRGQGNEQYF.

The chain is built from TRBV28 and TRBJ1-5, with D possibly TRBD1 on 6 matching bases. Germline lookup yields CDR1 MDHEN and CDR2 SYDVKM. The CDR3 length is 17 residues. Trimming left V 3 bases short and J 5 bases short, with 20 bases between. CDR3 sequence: CASSFSRRDKGDQPQHF. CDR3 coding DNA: TGTGCCAGCAGTTTCTCCCGACGGGACAAAGGGGATCAGCCCCAGCATTTT.

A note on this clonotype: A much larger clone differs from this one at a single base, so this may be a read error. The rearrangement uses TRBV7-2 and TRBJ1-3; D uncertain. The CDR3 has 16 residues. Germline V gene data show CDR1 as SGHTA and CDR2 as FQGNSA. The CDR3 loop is CASSLNLRPPGNTMYF. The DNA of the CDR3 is TGTGCCAGCAGCTTAAATCTTCGTCCGCCTGGAAACACCATGTATTTT. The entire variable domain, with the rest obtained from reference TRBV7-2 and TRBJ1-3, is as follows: GAGVSQSPSNKVTEKGKDVELRCDPISGHTALYWYRQSLGQGLEFLIYFQGNSAPDKSGLPSDRFSAERTGGSVSTLTIQRTQQEDSAVYLCASSLNLRPPGNTMYFGEGSWLTVV.

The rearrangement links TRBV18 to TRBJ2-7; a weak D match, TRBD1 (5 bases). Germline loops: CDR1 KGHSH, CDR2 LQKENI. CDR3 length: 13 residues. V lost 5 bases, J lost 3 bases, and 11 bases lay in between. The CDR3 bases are TGTGCCAGCTCAATCCGACAGAACTACGAGCAGTACTTC. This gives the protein CASSIRQNYEQYF.

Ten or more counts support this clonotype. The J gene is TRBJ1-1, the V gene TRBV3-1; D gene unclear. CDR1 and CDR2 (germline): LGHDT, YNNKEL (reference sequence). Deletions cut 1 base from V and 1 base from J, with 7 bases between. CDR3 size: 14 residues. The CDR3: CASSQVYQNTEAFF. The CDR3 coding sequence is TGTGCCAGCAGCCAAGTCTACCAGAACACTGAAGCTTTCTTT.

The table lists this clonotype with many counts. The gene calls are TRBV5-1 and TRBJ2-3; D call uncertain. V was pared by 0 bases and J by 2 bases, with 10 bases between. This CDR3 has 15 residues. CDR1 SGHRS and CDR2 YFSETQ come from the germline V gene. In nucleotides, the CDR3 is TGCGCCAGCAGCTTGGGTACAGTGCCCACAGATACGCAGTATTTT. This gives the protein CASSLGTVPTDTQYF.

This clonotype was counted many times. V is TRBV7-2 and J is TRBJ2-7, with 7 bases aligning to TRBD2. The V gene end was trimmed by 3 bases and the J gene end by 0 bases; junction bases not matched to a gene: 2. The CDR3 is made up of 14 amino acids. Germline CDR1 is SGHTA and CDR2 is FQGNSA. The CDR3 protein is CASSFSGPSYEQYF. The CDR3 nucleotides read TGTGCCAGCAGCTTTAGCGGGCCCTCCTACGAGCAGTACTTC.

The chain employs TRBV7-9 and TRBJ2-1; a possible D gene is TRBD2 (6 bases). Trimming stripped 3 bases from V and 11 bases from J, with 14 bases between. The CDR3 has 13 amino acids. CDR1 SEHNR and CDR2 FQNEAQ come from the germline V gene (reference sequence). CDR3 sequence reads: CASSFTQGGKQFF. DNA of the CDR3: TGTGCCAGCAGCTTCACCCAGGGAGGCAAGCAGTTCTTC. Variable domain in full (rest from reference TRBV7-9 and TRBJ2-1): DTGVSQNPRHKITKRGQNVTFRCDPISEHNRLYWYRQTLGQGPEFLTYFQNEAQLEKSRLLSDRFSAERPKGSFSTLEIQRTEQGDSAMYLCASSFTQGGKQFFGPGTRLTVL.

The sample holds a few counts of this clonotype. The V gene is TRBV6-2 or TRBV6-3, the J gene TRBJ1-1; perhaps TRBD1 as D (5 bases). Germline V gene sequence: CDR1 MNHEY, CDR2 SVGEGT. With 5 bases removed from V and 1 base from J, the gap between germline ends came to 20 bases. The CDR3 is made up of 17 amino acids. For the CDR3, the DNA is TGTGCCAGCAGTCGGGGCCAGGTGGCGGTCCGGAACACTGAAGCTTTCTTT. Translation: CASSRGQVAVRNTEAFF.